This TCR beta chain was found in a study of T cells in Graves' hyperthyroidism and ophthalmopathy. Germline V CDR1 and CDR2: SQVTM, ANQGSEA. Trimming stripped 4 bases from V and 2 bases from J, with 21 bases between. The CDR3 sequence is 16 residues long. TCR beta CDR3 region amplification was performed from RNA transcripts. The HTBI primer set drove a first-round RT-PCR of the TCR CDR3. TCRdb ran MiXCR on the multiplex PCR reads and lists one entry per CDR3 protein. The top ten hold around 17% of the sample, which has around 480,000 distinct CDR3 sequences, approximately 15% seen once. Sequencing used blood. The J gene is TRBJ2-7, the V gene TRBV29-1; D might be TRBD1 or TRBD2, each matching 5 bases. This TCR came from a woman under 30 with Graves' hyperthyroidism. This CDR3 reads CSVVDTGRQTPYEQYF. In DNA, the CDR3 is TGCAGCGTTGTAGATACGGGACGCCAGACACCCTACGAGCAGTACTTC.